These 3 T cell receptor beta chains share one sample of origin, sequenced in a study of cytomegalovirus exposure and HLA in healthy donors. This PCR relied on a set of 60 Vbeta primers and 13 Jbeta primers. The repertoire was sequenced with immunoSEQ multiplex PCR; TCRdb's copy has only in-frame clones and lacks some. The sample holds 200,000 to 250,000 clones. Material for sequencing was PBMCs. Receptors were obtained from a woman aged 25 to 39 in good health and CMV-seropositive.

This chain connects TRBV7-9 to TRBJ1-1, with D possibly matching TRBD1 (5 bases). Germline V gene sequence: CDR1 SEHNR, CDR2 FQNEAQ (reference sequence). The CDR3 runs 13 residues. Trimming removed 11 bases from V and 5 bases from J, with 18 bases in between. CDR3 residues: CALGDEVWTEAFF. The CDR3 region has the DNA TGTGCCCTAGGGGATGAAGTATGGACTGAAGCTTTCTTT.

The chain combines TRBV5-3 with TRBJ1-1, with 9 bases aligning to TRBD1. TRBV5-3 is filed as an ORF, its function uncertain. Trimming removed 4 bases from V and 4 bases from J; junction bases left unmatched: 17. The CDR3 spans 18 residues. The CDR3 bases are TGTGCCAGAAGCATGGAGGGACAGGGAATCACCGGGGGCACTGAAGCTTTCTTT. Its translation: CARSMEGQGITGGTEAFF.

The rearrangement links TRBV6-1 to TRBJ2-7, with TRBD2 identical over 14 bases. CDR1 and CDR2 (germline): MNHNS, SASEGT. The CDR3 sequence is 15 residues long. V gave up 6 bases and J gave up 8 bases; unmatched junction bases: 9. The CDR3 coding sequence is TGTGCCAGCAGGAACGGACGGACTAGCGGGGGGAAGCAGTACTTC. Protein product: CASRNGRTSGGKQYF.